A selection of T cell receptor beta chains follows, all from one sample in a study of radiation and T cells in renal cell carcinoma. Assay: immunoSEQ multiplex PCR; the TCRdb copy retains only in-frame clones and omits some. The profile shows some 44,000 clones, 80% to 85% of them singletons. The input for sequencing was blood, taken from a patient whose treatment included radiotherapy and nephrectomy. Receptors originate from a woman aged 70 to 79 with renal cell carcinoma. Both conserved end residues are trimmed from each CDR3.

CDR3 length: 13
V gene: TRBV11-3
CDR3 protein: ASSSGTSGRYEQF

CDR3 length: 13
V gene: TRBV2
CDR3 protein: ACRSEGLNTGELF

CDR3 length: 12
V gene: TRBV5-4
CDR3 protein: ASSLGGSNEKLF

CDR3 length: 9
V gene: TRBV2
CDR3 protein: ASSVPSPLH

CDR3 length: 13
V gene: TRBV7-7
CDR3 protein: ASSPRQGSSYEQY

CDR3 length: 12
V gene: TRBV11-3
CDR3 protein: ASSQDVSYNEQF

CDR3 length: 12
V gene: TRBV7-9
CDR3 protein: ASSFDQGYNEQF

CDR3 length: 11
V gene: TRBV5-8
CDR3 protein: ASNGADREKLF

CDR3 length: 14
V gene: TRBV9
CDR3 protein: ASSVEQGRTGSTQY

CDR3 length: 8
V gene: TRBV2
CDR3 protein: ASMTDTQY

CDR3 length: 12
V gene: TRBV29-1
CDR3 protein: SVSRPEDGNTIY

CDR3 length: 13
V gene: TRBV13
CDR3 protein: ASSLVGLADNEQF

CDR3 length: 14
V gene: TRBV7-2
CDR3 protein: ASSRFGGLASSGYT

CDR3 length: 13
V gene: TRBV4-3
CDR3 protein: ASSQERGRGQPQH

CDR3 length: 10
V gene: TRBV11-3
CDR3 protein: ASSVNTGELF

CDR3 length: 14
V gene: TRBV5-4
CDR3 protein: ASSWTSGGPYNEQF

CDR3 length: 11
V gene: TRBV5-4
CDR3 protein: ASSLEVVETQY

CDR3 length: 12
V gene: TRBV7-2
CDR3 protein: ASTPDRGGNTIY

CDR3 length: 10
V gene: TRBV6-5
CDR3 protein: ASKAHNYGYT

CDR3 length: 13
V gene: TRBV19
CDR3 protein: ASHIGGDRALAQH

CDR3 length: 12
V gene: TRBV2
CDR3 protein: ASRGQGAAGELF

CDR3 length: 14
V gene: TRBV6-5
CDR3 protein: ASSYSKYGGSYEQY

CDR3 length: 10
V gene: TRBV7-6
CDR3 protein: ASSFGSDTQY

CDR3 length: 14
V gene: TRBV7-2
CDR3 protein: ASSPRQGGNTGELF

CDR3 length: 10
V gene: TRBV5-6
CDR3 protein: ASSWIGNTIY

CDR3 length: 13
V gene: TRBV30
CDR3 protein: AWSWSGSGNQPQH

CDR3 length: 13
V gene: TRBV6-6
CDR3 protein: ASSYVVAGAHEQY

CDR3 length: 11
V gene: TRBV6-1
CDR3 protein: ASSEGRNTEAF

CDR3 length: 13
V gene: TRBV11-2
CDR3 protein: ASSLDPGGGSEQY

CDR3 length: 11
V gene: TRBV6-6
CDR3 protein: ASRLQGFTEAF

CDR3 length: 12
V gene: TRBV29-1
CDR3 protein: SVEERGVKNIQY

CDR3 length: 12
V gene: TRBV10-3
CDR3 protein: ATYPGRTNYGYT

CDR3 length: 9
V gene: TRBV30
CDR3 protein: AWMAGGEQY

CDR3 length: 11
V gene: TRBV11-2
CDR3 protein: ASSLEPRARKF

CDR3 length: 13
V gene: TRBV10-2
CDR3 protein: ASRRTSGGADTQY

CDR3 length: 15
V gene: TRBV5-1
CDR3 protein: ASSPKRASGSTDTQY

CDR3 length: 14
V gene: TRBV7-7
CDR3 protein: ASSSQSRRSNTEAF

CDR3 length: 12
V gene: TRBV7-9
CDR3 protein: ASSLGTGGHEQY

CDR3 length: 10
V gene: TRBV19
CDR3 protein: ASSPRTDTQY

CDR3 length: 13
V gene: TRBV5-4
CDR3 protein: ASKSGTGDQETQY

CDR3 length: 14
V gene: TRBV5-5
CDR3 protein: ASSSWSGLAGGGKY

CDR3 length: 11
V gene: TRBV13
CDR3 protein: ASSLSPFSTQY

CDR3 length: 13
V gene: TRBV5-1
CDR3 protein: ASSLDRGDTGELF